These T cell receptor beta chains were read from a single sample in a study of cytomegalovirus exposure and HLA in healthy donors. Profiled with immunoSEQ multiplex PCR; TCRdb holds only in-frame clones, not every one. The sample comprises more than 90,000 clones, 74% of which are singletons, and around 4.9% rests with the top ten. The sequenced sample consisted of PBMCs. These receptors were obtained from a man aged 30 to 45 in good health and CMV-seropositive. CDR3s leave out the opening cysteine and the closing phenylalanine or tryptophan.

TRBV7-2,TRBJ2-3,ASSLGQGLVLDTQY
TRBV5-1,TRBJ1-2,ASSVGGQGEYGYT
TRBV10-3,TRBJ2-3,AISGTGTTDTQY
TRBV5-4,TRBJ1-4,ASSPDREAEKLF
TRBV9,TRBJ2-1,ASSVGPINEQF
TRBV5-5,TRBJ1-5,ASSPGASGGNQPQH
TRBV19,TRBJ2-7,ASSIGSPGQGSGEQY
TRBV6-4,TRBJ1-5,ASRTGQGCNQPQH
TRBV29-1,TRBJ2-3,SVYLAGGKTDTQY
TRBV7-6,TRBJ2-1,ASSLGSESQF